The sequence of this TCR beta chain was determined in a study of human T cells and chemical hapten exposure. Time point noted: patch test 1, 2 weeks after DPC sensitization. Indicated treatment: therapeutic diphenylcyclopropenone sensitization with weekly scalp DPC. Blood draws came first, before each patch test. Unique molecular identifiers were attached to individual cDNA molecules within the library. TCRdb reprocessed the RACE reads with MiXCR, giving one entry per CDR3 protein. In the table there are about 80,000 distinct CDR3 sequences, approximately 10% of which are singletons. General study findings and limits: TCRs above 1 in 1000 frequency stayed constant with DPC sensitization.

In regard to this clonotype: What it binds is not known.

Trimming removed 1 base from V and 7 bases from J, with 7 bases in between. The CDR3 is 13 amino acids. Germline V lookup: CDR1 KGHDR, CDR2 SFDVKD. The receptor was isolated from a woman aged 45 to 65 with alopecia areata. Some clones in this sample may be carry-over from other donors' samples. The specimen was whole blood, collected in connection with sensitization to the hapten diphenylcyclopropenone (DPC). The rearrangement links TRBV24-1 to TRBJ2-1; no clear D gene. The CDR3 DNA follows: TGTGCCACCAGTGATTTACGGCAGAATGAGCAGTTCTTC. Translating gives CATSDLRQNEQFF.